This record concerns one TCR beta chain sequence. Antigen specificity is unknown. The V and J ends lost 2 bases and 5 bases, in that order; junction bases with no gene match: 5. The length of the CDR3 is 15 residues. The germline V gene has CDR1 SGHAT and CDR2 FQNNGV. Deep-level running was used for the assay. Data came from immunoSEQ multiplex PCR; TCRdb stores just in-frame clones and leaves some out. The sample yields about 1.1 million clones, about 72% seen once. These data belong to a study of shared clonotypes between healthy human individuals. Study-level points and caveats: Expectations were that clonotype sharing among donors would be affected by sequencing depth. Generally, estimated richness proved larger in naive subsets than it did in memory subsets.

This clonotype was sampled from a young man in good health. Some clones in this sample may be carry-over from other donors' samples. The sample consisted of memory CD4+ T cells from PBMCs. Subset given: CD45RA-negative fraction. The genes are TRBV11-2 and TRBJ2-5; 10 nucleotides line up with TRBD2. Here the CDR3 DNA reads TGTGCCAGCAGCTTAATCCTAGCGGGAGTGGAGACCCAGTACTTC. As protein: CASSLILAGVETQYF.